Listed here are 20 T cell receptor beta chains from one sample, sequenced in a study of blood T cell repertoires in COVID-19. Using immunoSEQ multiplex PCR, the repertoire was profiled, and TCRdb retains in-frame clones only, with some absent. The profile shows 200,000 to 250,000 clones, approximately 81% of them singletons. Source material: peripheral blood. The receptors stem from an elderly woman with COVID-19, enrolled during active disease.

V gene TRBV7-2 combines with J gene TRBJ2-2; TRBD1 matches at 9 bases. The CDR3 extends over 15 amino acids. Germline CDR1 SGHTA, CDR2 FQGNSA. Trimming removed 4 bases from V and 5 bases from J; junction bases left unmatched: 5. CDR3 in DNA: TGTGCCAGCAGCTCCTCGGGACAGGGAACCGGGGAGCTGTTTTTT. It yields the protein CASSSSGQGTGELFF.

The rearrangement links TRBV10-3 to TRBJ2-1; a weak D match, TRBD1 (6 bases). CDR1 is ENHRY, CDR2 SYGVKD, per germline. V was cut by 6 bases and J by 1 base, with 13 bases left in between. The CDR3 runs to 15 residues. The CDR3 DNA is TGTGCCATCAGCCCGGGACAAGGATCCTACAATGAGCAGTTCTTC. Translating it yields CAISPGQGSYNEQFF.

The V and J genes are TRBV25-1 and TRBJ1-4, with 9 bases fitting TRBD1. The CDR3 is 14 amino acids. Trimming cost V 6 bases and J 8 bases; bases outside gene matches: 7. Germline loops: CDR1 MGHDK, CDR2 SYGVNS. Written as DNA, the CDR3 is TGTGCCAGCAGGCAACAGGGGGCTTCGGAAAAACTGTTTTTT. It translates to CASRQQGASEKLFF.

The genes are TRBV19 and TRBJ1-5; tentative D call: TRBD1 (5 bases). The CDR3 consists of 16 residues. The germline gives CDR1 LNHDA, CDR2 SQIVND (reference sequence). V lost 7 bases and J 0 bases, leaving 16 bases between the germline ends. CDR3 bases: TGTGCCAGTAATAAGGATAGGGGTCTTAGCAATCAGCCCCAGCATTTT. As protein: CASNKDRGLSNQPQHF.

CDR3 DNA: TGTGCCAGCAGGGTAGGGGGTGAGGCTTTCTTT. Translated, it gives CASRVGGEAFF. This rearrangement joins TRBV6-5 to TRBJ1-1; D possibly corresponds to TRBD1 (6 bases). The CDR3 runs to 11 residues. Trimming removed 6 bases at V and 11 bases at J, with 13 bases between. Germline values: CDR1 MNHEY, CDR2 SVGAGI.

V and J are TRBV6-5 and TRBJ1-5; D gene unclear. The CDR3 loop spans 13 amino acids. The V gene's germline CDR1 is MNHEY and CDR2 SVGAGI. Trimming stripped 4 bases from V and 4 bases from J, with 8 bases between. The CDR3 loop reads CASSSGRNQPQHF. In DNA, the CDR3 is TGTGCCAGCAGTTCTGGCAGGAATCAGCCCCAGCATTTT.

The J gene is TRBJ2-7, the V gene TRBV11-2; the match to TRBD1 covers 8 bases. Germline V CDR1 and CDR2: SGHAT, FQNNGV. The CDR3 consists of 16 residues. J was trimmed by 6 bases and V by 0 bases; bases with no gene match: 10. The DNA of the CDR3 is TGTGCCAGCAGCTTAGATGCATCAGGGGGCTTGAGCGAGCAGTACTTC. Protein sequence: CASSLDASGGLSEQYF. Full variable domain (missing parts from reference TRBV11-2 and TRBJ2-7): EAGVAQSPRYKIIEKRQSVAFWCNPISGHATLYWYQQILGQGPKLLIQFQNNGVVDDSQLPKDRFSAERLKGVDSTLKIQPAKLEDSAVYLCASSLDASGGLSEQYFGPGTRLTVT.

The CDR3 coding sequence is TGTGCCAGCAGCTTGACGGGCGAGCAGTACTTC. Translated: CASSLTGEQYF. The V and J genes are TRBV7-2 and TRBJ2-7, with D unresolved. The CDR3 runs 11 residues. Germline values: CDR1 SGHTA, CDR2 FQGNSA. Deletions cut 3 bases from V and 6 bases from J, with 6 bases between.

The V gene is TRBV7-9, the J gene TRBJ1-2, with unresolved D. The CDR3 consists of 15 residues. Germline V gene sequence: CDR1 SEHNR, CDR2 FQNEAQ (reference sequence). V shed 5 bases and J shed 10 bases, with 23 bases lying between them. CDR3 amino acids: CASSPPPFSNTLYTF. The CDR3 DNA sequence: TGTGCCAGCAGCCCCCCTCCTTTCAGTAACACCCTCTACACCTTC.

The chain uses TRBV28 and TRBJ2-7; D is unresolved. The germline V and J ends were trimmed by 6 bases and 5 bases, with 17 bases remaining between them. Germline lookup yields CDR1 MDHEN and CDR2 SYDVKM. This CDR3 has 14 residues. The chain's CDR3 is CASRGESGVDEQYF. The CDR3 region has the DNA TGTGCCAGCAGGGGCGAGTCAGGCGTCGACGAGCAGTACTTC.

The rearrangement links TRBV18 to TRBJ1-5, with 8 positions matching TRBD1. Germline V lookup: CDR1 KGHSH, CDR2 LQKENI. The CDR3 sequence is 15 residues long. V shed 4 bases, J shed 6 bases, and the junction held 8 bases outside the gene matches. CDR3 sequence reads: CASSQDRDGAQPQHF. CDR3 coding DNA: TGTGCCAGCTCACAGGACAGGGACGGCGCTCAGCCCCAGCATTTT.

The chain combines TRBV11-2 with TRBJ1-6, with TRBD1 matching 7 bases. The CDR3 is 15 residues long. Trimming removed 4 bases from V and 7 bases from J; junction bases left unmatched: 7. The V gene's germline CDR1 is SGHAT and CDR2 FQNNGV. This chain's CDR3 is CASSSRDRTNSPLHF. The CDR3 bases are TGTGCCAGCAGCTCCCGGGACAGAACAAATTCACCCCTCCACTTT.

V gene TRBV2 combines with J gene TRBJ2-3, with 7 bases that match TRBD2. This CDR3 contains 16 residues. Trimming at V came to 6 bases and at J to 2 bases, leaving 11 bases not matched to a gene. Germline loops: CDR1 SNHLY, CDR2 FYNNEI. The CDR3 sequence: CASSVPASGYTDTQYF. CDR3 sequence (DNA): TGTGCCAGCAGCGTTCCGGCTAGCGGCTACACAGATACGCAGTATTTT. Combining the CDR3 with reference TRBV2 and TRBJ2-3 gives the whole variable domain EPEVTQTPSHQVTQMGQEVILRCVPISNHLYFYWYRQILGQKVEFLVSFYNNEISEKSEIFDDQFSVERPDGSNFTLKIRSTKLEDSAMYFCASSVPASGYTDTQYFGPGTRLTVL.

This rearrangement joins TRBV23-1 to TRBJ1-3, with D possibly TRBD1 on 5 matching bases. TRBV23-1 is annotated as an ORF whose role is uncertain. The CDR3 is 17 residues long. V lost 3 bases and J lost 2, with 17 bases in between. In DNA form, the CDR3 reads TGCGCCAGCAGTCATAAGTCTCCTCCAGGGACTGGAAACACCATATATTTT. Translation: CASSHKSPPGTGNTIYF.

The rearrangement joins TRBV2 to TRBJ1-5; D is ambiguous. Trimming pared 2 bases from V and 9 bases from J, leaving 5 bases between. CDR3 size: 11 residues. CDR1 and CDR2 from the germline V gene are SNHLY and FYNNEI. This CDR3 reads CASSERGPQHF. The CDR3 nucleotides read TGTGCCAGCAGTGAAAGAGGGCCCCAGCATTTT.

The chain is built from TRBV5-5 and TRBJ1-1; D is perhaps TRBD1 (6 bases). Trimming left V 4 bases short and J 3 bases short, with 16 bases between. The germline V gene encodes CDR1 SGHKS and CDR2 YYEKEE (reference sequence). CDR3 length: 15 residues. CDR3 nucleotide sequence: TGTGCCAGCAGCCCGGGACTACAGGGCTACACTGAAGCTTTCTTT. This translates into CASSPGLQGYTEAFF.

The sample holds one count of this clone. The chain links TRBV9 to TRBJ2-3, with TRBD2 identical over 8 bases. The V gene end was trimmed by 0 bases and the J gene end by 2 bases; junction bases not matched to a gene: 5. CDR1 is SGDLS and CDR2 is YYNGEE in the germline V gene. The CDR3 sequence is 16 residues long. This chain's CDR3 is CASSVVSGGTTDTQYF. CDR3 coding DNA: TGTGCCAGCAGCGTAGTAAGCGGGGGAACCACAGATACGCAGTATTTT.

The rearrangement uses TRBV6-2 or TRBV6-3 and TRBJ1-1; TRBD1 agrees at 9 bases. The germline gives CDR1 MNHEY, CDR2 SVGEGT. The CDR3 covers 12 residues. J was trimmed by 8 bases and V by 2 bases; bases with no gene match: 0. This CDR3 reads CASSYDRGEAFF. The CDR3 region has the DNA TGTGCCAGCAGTTACGACAGGGGGGAAGCTTTCTTT.

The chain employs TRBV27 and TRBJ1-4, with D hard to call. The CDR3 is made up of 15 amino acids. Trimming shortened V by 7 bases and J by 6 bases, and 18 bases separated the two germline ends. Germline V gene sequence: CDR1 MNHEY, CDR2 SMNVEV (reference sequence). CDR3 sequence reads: CASNPPGDGDEKLFF. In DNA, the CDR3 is TGTGCCAGCAACCCCCCTGGAGACGGAGATGAAAAACTGTTTTTT.

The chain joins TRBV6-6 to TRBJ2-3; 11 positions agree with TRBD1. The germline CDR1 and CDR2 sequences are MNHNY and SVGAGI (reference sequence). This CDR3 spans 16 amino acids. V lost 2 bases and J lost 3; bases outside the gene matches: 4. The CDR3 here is CASSYRTGGTTDTQYF. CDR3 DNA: TGTGCCAGCAGTTACCGGACAGGGGGCACAACAGATACGCAGTATTTT.